The sequence of this T cell receptor (beta chain) was determined in a study of lymphopenia after photon versus proton radiotherapy. Using immunoSEQ multiplex PCR, the repertoire was profiled, and TCRdb retains in-frame clones only, with some absent. The data hold approximately 45,000 clones, with 85% to 90% observed a single time. This CDR3 region has 15 residues. Germline lookup yields CDR1 SGHAT and CDR2 FQNNGV. Deletions cut 4 bases from V and 3 bases from J, with 14 bases between. The clonotype was recovered from a man aged 35 to 55 with gastric cancer. The chain is built from TRBV11-2 and TRBJ2-3; D is unresolved. The sample consisted of peripheral blood, taken from a patient treated with photon-based radiotherapy. Here the CDR3 DNA reads TGTGCCAGCAGCTCAGTTCGGATCCGGACAGATACGCAGTATTTT. Residues: CASSSVRIRTDTQYF.